Presented here are 11 T cell receptor beta chains from one specimen sequenced in a study of brain T cells in children with intractable seizures. The method was immunoSEQ multiplex PCR; TCRdb's version includes in-frame clones alone and lacks a portion of them. The sample contains roughly 80,000 clones, 90% to 95% of which appear only once. The material was peripheral blood, obtained at surgery. The source of these receptors is a girl aged 2-10 years with Rasmussen encephalitis and intractable seizures.

The rearrangement joins TRBV27 to TRBJ1-2; tentative D call: TRBD1 (6 bases). Germline V gives CDR1 MNHEY, CDR2 SMNVEV (reference sequence). The CDR3 sequence is 15 residues long. V was pared by 5 bases and J by 8 bases, with 21 bases between. The DNA of the CDR3 is TGTGCCAGCAGTCCGTCGTGGGGGGGGCGGAAAGGCTACACCTTC. The encoded protein is CASSPSWGGRKGYTF.

This chain links TRBV5-4 with TRBJ2-1; 16 bases agree with TRBD2. Losses at the gene ends were 5 bases for V and 7 bases for J; bases not matched to a gene: 15. Germline-derived CDR1 and CDR2 are SGHNT and YYREEE (reference sequence). The CDR3 has 19 amino acids. As DNA, the CDR3 is TGTGCCAGCAGTTTCTCGGGACTAGCGGGAGGGGCCACAGATAATGAGCAGTTCTTC. Protein product: CASSFSGLAGGATDNEQFF.

This clone has only one observation. The V and J genes are TRBV13 and TRBJ2-3; D is unresolved. The CDR3 is made up of 12 amino acids. Trimming took 4 bases from V and 5 from J, leaving 7 bases between them. Germline CDR1 PRHDT, CDR2 FYEKMQ (reference sequence). The CDR3 reads CASSSLLDTQYF. CDR3 in DNA: TGTGCCAGCAGCTCCCTATTAGATACGCAGTATTTT. The entire variable domain, with the rest obtained from reference TRBV13 and TRBJ2-3, is as follows: AAGVIQSPRHLIKEKRETATLKCYPIPRHDTVYWYQQGPGQDPQFLISFYEKMQSDKGSIPDRFSAQQFSDYHSELNMSSLELGDSALYFCASSSLLDTQYFGPGTRLTVL.

The V gene is TRBV3-1 (or the pseudogene TRBV3-2), the J gene TRBJ1-1; TRBD1 is a possible D gene (6 bases). Looked up from germline, CDR1 is LGHDT and CDR2 is YNNKEL (reference sequence). This CDR3 has 15 residues. The V end lost 3 bases, the J end lost 5 bases, and 16 bases lay between the germline ends. CDR3 in DNA: TGTGCCAGCAGCCATCTGAGACAGGCGGGGACTGAAGCTTTCTTT. Encoded protein: CASSHLRQAGTEAFF.

This clone appeared once. V gene TRBV28 combines with J gene TRBJ1-2; 9 bases are a match to TRBD1. Trimming took 6 bases from V and 8 from J; bases not matched to a gene: 13. Germline V lookup: CDR1 MDHEN, CDR2 SYDVKM. This CDR3 region has 15 residues. The CDR3 DNA reads TGTGCCAGCAGCCTAGTATCGGGACAGGGAGGAGGCTACACCTTC. Protein product: CASSLVSGQGGGYTF.

This clone was counted a single time. Relative to the germline gene, one junction end is altered; a read error may explain this. V is TRBV5-4 and J is TRBJ2-3, with 9 bases fitting TRBD1. Germline V gene lookup returns CDR1 SGHNT and CDR2 YYREEE (reference sequence). The CDR3 length is 14 residues. This chain's CDR3 is CASSFLQGANTRNF. In DNA form, the CDR3 reads TGTGCCAGCAGCTTTTTACAGGGGGCGAACACAAGAAATTTT.

This rearrangement joins TRBV9 to TRBJ2-6; 9 nucleotides align to TRBD1. CDR3 length: 17 amino acids. V lost 4 bases, J lost 2 bases, and 7 bases stayed unmatched. CDR1 SGDLS and CDR2 YYNGEE come from the germline V gene. The CDR3 DNA is TGTGCCAGCAGCCGGGGACAGGGACTGGCTGGGGCCAACGTCCTGACTTTC. As protein: CASSRGQGLAGANVLTF.

The rearrangement links TRBV11-2 to TRBJ1-1; D gene ambiguous. The CDR3 has 11 residues. Germline values: CDR1 SGHAT, CDR2 FQNNGV. The V end was cut by 4 bases, the J end by 9 bases, with 9 bases between. The CDR3, as DNA: TGTGCCAGCAGCTCGCTAAATCAAGCTTTCTTT. Its protein is CASSSLNQAFF. The full variable domain, its missing parts supplied by reference TRBV11-2 and TRBJ1-1, is EAGVAQSPRYKIIEKRQSVAFWCNPISGHATLYWYQQILGQGPKLLIQFQNNGVVDDSQLPKDRFSAERLKGVDSTLKIQPAKLEDSAVYLCASSSLNQAFFGQGTRLTVV.

The chain's CDR3 is CASSLVARPGNTIYF. In DNA form, the CDR3 reads TGTGCCAGCAGCTTAGTCGCAAGGCCGGGAAACACCATATATTTT. The chain carries TRBV7-9 and TRBJ1-3, with D unresolved. The germline V gene encodes CDR1 SEHNR and CDR2 FQNEAQ (reference sequence). V lost 1 base, J lost 4 bases, and 11 bases lay in between. The CDR3 consists of 15 residues. The full variable domain, its missing parts supplied by reference TRBV7-9 and TRBJ1-3, is DTGVSQNPRHKITKRGQNVTFRCDPISEHNRLYWYRQTLGQGPEFLTYFQNEAQLEKSRLLSDRFSAERPKGSFSTLEIQRTEQGDSAMYLCASSLVARPGNTIYFGEGSWLTVV.

The J gene is TRBJ2-3, the V gene TRBV11-2, with 10 bases matching TRBD2. This CDR3 region has 17 residues. Losses at the gene ends were 1 base for V and 2 bases for J; bases not matched to a gene: 6. Germline V gene data show CDR1 as SGHAT and CDR2 as FQNNGV. The CDR3 here is CASSLGSSGSLTDTQYF. As DNA, the CDR3 is TGTGCCAGCAGCTTAGGATCTAGCGGGAGCCTCACAGATACGCAGTATTTT.

V gene TRBV5-1 combines with J gene TRBJ2-7; D remains ambiguous. CDR3 length: 14 residues. V lost 4 bases, J lost 0 bases, and 11 bases lay in between. Germline CDR1 and CDR2: SGHRS and YFSETQ. CDR3 region: CASSLSGSSYEQYF. The CDR3 nucleotides read TGCGCCAGCAGCCTATCAGGAAGCTCCTACGAGCAGTACTTC. The whole variable domain, filled in from reference TRBV5-1 and TRBJ2-7, reads KAGVTQTPRYLIKTRGQQVTLSCSPISGHRSVSWYQQTPGQGLQFLFEYFSETQRNKGNFPGRFSGRQFSNSRSEMNVSTLELGDSALYLCASSLSGSSYEQYFGPGTRLTVT.